This T cell receptor (beta chain) was obtained from a study of OX40 agonist ivuxolimab in advanced cancers. Repertoires were generated with immunoSEQ multiplex PCR, while TCRdb's copy carries only in-frame clones and drops some. The data contain roughly 70,000 clones, roughly 80% of them singletons. This sequence was found in an adult with an advanced solid tumor such as melanoma, head and neck, liver or kidney cancer. The material was CD4+ or CD8+ T cells sorted from blood, obtained in a trial of the OX40 agonist ivuxolimab.

CDR3: CASSTRTGGMETQYF. Written as DNA, the CDR3 is TGTGCCAGCAGTACACGGACAGGGGGTATGGAGACCCAGTACTTC. The rearrangement uses TRBV27 and TRBJ2-5; 10 bases agree with TRBD1. The CDR3 has 15 amino acids. CDR1 MNHEY and CDR2 SMNVEV come from the germline V gene (reference sequence). Trimming took 5 bases from V and 5 from J; bases not matched to a gene: 8.